The sequence of this TCR beta chain was determined in a study of blood T cells in healthy people across ages. Study observations and caveats: The percentage of naive T cells correlated strongly with TCR beta diversity.

A second PCR of about 7 to 11 cycles used a sample-barcoded 5' primer and a J-beta primer mix. TCRdb reprocessed the 5' RACE reads via MiXCR and lists one record per CDR3 protein. Of 800,000 to 950,000 distinct CDR3 sequences in the sample, 45% to 50% are singletons; the top ten hold roughly 12%. This CDR3 has 14 residues. V dropped 3 bases and J dropped 1 base, with 9 bases sitting between them. Germline V gene data show CDR1 as LGHNT and CDR2 as FRNRAP. Of note for this clonotype: Its antigen is as yet unknown.

The receptor's source is a man younger than 45 in good health. The chain carries TRBV12-5 and TRBJ2-5; D call uncertain. The material sequenced was blood. CDR3 bases: TGTGCTAGTGGTTTACAAGGACGCCAAGAGACCCAGTACTTC. Translated: CASGLQGRQETQYF.